This T cell receptor beta chain emerged from a study of human T cells and chemical hapten exposure. Regarding time point: healthy volunteer bleed at 2 weeks. The study extracted total RNA from unfractionated whole blood. There are 15 residues in the CDR3. Germline CDR1 and CDR2: MNHEY and SMNVEV (reference sequence). V lost 6 bases, J lost 4 bases, and 11 bases stayed unmatched. A single record per CDR3 protein comes from TCRdb applying MiXCR to the RACE reads. The sample holds roughly 48,000 distinct CDR3 sequences, almost 4.5% seen once. The study, taken as a whole, reports: TCRs exceeding 1 in 1000 frequency stayed unchanged with DPC sensitization.

Note on this clonotype: Its matching antigen is unknown.

V is TRBV27 and J is TRBJ1-2; TRBD1 matches at 7 bases. Sequenced sample: whole blood. The TCR sequence derives from a human donor in good health. Some clones in this sample may be carry-over from other donors' samples. The CDR3 spells CASSRRQGSIYGYTF. The CDR3 DNA sequence: TGTGCCAGCAGCCGTAGACAGGGTAGCATCTATGGCTACACCTTC.